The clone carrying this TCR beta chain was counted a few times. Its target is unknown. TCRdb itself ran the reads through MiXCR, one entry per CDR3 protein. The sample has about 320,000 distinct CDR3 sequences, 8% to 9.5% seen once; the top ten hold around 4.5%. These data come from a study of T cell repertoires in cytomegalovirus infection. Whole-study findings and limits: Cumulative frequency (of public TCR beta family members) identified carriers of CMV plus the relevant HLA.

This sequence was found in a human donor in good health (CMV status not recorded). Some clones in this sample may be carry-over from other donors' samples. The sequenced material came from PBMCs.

CDR3 sequence reads: CATSRFKGLNQPQHF. The CDR3 nucleotides are TGTGCCACCAGCAGATTCAAAGGGCTCAATCAGCCCCAGCATTTT. The J gene is TRBJ1-5, the V gene TRBV15, with D uncertain. From germline, CDR1 is LNHNV and CDR2 YYDKDF (reference sequence). This CDR3 is built from 15 residues. Trimming removed 2 bases from V and 3 bases from J, with 11 bases in between.